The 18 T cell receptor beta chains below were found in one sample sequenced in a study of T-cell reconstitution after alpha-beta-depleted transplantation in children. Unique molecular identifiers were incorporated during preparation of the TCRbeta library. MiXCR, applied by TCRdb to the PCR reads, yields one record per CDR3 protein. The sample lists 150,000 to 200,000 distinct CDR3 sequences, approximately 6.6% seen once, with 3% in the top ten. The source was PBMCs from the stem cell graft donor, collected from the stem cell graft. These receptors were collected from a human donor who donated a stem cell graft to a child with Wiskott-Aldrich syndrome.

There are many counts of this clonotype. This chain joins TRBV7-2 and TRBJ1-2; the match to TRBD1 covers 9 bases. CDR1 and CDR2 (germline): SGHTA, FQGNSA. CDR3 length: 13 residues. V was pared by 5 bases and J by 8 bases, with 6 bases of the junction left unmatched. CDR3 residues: CASSQQGAGGYTF. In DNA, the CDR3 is TGTGCCAGCAGCCAACAGGGGGCGGGCGGCTACACCTTC.

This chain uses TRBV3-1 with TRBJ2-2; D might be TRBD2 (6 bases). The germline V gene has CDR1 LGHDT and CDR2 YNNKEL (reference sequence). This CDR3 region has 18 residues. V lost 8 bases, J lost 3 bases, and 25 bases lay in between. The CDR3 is CASWLWVGTPPHTGELFF. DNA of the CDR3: TGTGCCAGCTGGTTGTGGGTGGGGACTCCTCCACACACCGGGGAGCTGTTTTTT. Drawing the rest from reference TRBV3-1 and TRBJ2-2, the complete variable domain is DTAVSQTPKYLVTQMGNDKSIKCEQNLGHDTMYWYKQDSKKFLKIMFSYNNKELIINETVPNRFSPKSPDKAHLNLHINSLELGDSAVYFCASWLWVGTPPHTGELFFGEGSRLTVL.

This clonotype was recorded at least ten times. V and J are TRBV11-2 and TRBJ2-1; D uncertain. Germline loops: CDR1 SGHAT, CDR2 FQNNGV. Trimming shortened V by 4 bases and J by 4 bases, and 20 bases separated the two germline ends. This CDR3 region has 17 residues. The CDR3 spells CASSSRYSGFRYNEQFF. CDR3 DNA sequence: TGTGCCAGCAGCTCGCGTTACTCAGGATTTAGGTACAATGAGCAGTTCTTC. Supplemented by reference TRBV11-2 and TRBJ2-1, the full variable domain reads EAGVAQSPRYKIIEKRQSVAFWCNPISGHATLYWYQQILGQGPKLLIQFQNNGVVDDSQLPKDRFSAERLKGVDSTLKIQPAKLEDSAVYLCASSSRYSGFRYNEQFFGPGTRLTVL.

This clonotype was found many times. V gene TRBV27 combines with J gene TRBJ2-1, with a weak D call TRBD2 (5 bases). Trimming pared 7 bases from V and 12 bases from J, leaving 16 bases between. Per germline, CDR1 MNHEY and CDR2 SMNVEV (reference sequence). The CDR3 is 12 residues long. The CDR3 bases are TGTGCCAGCACCGACACTAGTGATCGGCAGTTCTTC. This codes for CASTDTSDRQFF.

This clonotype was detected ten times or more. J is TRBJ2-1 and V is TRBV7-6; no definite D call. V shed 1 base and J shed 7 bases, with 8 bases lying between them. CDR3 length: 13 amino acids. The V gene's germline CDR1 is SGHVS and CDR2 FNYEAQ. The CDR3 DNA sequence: TGTGCCAGCAGCTTAGACCGTGTGAATGAGCAGTTCTTC. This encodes CASSLDRVNEQFF.

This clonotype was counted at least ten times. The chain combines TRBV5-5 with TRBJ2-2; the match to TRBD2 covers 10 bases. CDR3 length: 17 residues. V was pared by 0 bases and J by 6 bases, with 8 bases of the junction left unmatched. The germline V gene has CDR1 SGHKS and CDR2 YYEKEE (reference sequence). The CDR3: CASSLAPASGRAGELFF. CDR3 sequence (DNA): TGTGCCAGCAGCTTGGCTCCGGCTAGCGGGAGAGCCGGGGAGCTGTTTTTT.

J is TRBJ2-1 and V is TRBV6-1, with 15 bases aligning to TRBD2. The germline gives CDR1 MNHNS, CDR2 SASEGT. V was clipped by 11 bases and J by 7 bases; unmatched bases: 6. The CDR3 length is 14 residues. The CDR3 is CAGTSGGPGNEQFF. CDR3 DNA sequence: TGTGCCGGGACTAGCGGGGGGCCGGGGAATGAGCAGTTCTTC.

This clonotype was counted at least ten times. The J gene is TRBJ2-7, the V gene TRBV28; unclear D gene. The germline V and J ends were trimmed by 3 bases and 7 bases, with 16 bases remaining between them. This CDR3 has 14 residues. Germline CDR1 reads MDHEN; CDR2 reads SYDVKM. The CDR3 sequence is CASSFIKRAWEQYF. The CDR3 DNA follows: TGTGCCAGCAGTTTTATCAAGAGAGCCTGGGAGCAGTACTTC.

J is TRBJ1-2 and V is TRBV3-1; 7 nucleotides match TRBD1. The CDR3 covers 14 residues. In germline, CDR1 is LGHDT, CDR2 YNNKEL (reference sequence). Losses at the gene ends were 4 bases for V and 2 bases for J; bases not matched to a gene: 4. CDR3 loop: CASSPTGQNYGYTF. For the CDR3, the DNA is TGTGCCAGCAGCCCTACGGGACAGAACTATGGCTACACCTTC.

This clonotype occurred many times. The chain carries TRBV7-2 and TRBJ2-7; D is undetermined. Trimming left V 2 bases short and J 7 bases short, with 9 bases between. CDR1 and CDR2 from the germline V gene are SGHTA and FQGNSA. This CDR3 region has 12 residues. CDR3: CASSLISGEQYF. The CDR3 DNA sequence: TGTGCCAGCAGCTTAATATCGGGTGAGCAGTACTTC.

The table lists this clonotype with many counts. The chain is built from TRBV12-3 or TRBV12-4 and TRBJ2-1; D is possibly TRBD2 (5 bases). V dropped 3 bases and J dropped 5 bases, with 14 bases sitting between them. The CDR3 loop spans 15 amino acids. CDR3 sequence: CASSFIRGFHNEQFF. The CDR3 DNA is TGTGCCAGCAGTTTCATACGGGGATTTCACAATGAGCAGTTCTTC.

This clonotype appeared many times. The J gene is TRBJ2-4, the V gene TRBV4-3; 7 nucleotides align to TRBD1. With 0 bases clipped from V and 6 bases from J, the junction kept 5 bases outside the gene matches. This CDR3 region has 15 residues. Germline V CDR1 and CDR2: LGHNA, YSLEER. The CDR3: CASSQESAGGNIQYF. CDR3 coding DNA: TGCGCCAGCAGCCAAGAGTCGGCAGGGGGAAACATTCAGTACTTC.

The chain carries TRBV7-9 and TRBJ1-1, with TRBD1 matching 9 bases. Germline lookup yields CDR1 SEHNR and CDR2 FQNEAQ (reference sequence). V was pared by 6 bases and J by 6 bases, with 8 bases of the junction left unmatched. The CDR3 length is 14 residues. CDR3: CASRTVTGGPEAFF. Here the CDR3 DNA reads TGTGCCAGCAGGACCGTTACAGGGGGCCCTGAAGCTTTCTTT.

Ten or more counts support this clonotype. CDR3 sequence: CSVEEYRVNYGYTF. The CDR3 nucleotides read TGCAGCGTTGAAGAATACAGGGTGAACTATGGCTACACCTTC. The chain couples TRBV29-1 to TRBJ1-2, with a possible D match to TRBD1 (6 bases). The V and J ends lost 0 bases and 2 bases respectively, with 10 bases between them. CDR3 length: 14 amino acids. Germline V gives CDR1 SQVTM, CDR2 ANQGSEA. Looking up the rest from reference TRBV29-1 and TRBJ1-2 gives the full variable domain: SAVISQKPSRDICQRGTSLTIQCQVDSQVTMMFWYRQQPGQSLTLIATANQGSEATYESGFVIDKFPISRPNLTFSTLTVSNMSPEDSSIYLCSVEEYRVNYGYTFGSGTRLTVV.

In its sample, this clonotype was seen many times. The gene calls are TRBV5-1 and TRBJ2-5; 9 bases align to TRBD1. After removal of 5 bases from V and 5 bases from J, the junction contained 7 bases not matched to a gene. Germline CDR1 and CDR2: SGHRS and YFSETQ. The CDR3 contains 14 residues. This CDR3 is CASSTGTGRETQYF. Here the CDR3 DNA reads TGCGCCAGCAGTACCGGGACAGGGCGCGAGACCCAGTACTTC.

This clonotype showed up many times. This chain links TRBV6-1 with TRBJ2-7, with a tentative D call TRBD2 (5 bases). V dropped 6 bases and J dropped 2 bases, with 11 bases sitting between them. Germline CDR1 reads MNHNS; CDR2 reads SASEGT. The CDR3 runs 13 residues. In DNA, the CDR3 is TGTGCCAGCAGCCCCGGGATACCCTACGAGCAGTACTTC. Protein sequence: CASSPGIPYEQYF.

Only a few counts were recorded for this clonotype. This CDR3 reads CSASHYNEQFF. CDR3 in DNA: TGCAGTGCTAGCCACTACAATGAGCAGTTCTTC. The V gene is TRBV20-1, the J gene TRBJ2-1; D not certain. This CDR3 is built from 11 residues. Germline assignment: CDR1 DFQATT and CDR2 SNEGSKA (reference sequence). V was trimmed by 3 bases and J by 3 bases, leaving 3 bases between them.

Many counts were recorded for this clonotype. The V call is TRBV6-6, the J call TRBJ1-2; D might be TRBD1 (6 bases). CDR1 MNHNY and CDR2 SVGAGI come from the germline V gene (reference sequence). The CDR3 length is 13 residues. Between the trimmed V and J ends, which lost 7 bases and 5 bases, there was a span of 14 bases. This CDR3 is CASKKGEGYGYTF. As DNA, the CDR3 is TGTGCCAGCAAAAAGGGGGAAGGGTATGGCTACACCTTC.